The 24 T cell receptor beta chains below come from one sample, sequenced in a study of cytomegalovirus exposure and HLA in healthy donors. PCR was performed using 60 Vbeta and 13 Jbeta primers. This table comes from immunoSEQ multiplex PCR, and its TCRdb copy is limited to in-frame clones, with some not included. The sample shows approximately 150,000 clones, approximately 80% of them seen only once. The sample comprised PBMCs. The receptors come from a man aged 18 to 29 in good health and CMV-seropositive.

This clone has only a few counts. The CDR3 sequence: CASSLGTYYNEQFF. The CDR3 DNA sequence: TGTGCCAGCAGCTTGGGGACATACTACAATGAGCAGTTCTTC. The rearrangement joins TRBV5-4 to TRBJ2-1; D may be TRBD1 (5 bases). The CDR3 spans 14 residues. Germline CDR1 is SGHNT and CDR2 is YYREEE (reference sequence). V was clipped by 0 bases and J by 3 bases, with 7 bases between them.

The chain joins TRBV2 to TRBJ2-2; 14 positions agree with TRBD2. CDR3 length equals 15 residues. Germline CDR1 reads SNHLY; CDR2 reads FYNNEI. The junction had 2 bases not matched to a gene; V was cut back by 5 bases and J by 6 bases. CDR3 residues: CASSLGLAGAGELFF. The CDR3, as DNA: TGTGCCAGCAGTTTGGGACTAGCGGGAGCCGGGGAGCTGTTTTTT.

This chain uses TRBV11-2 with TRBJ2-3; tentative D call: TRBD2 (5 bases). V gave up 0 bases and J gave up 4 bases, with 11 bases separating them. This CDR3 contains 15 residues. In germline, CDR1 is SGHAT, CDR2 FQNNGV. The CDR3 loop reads CASSLDGAGADTQYF. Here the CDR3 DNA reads TGTGCCAGCAGCTTAGACGGTGCGGGTGCAGATACGCAGTATTTT.

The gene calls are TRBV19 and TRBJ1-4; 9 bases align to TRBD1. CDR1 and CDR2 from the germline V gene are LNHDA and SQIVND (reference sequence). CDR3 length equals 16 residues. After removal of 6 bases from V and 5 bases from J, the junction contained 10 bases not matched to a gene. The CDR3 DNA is TGTGCCAGTAGACACCGCCCGGGACAGGGAAATGAAAAACTGTTTTTT. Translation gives CASRHRPGQGNEKLFF.

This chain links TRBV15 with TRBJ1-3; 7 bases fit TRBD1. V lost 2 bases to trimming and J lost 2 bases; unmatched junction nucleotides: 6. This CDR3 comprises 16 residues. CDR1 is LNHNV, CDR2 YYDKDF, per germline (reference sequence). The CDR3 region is CATSRMTGYAGNTIYF. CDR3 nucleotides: TGTGCCACCAGCAGAATGACAGGGTATGCTGGAAACACCATATATTTT.

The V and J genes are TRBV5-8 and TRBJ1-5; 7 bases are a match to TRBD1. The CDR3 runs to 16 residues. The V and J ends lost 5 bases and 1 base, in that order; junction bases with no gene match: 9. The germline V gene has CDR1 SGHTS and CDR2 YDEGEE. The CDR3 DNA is TGTGCCAGCAGTTCAATGACAGGGTTGAGCAATCAGCCCCAGCATTTT. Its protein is CASSSMTGLSNQPQHF. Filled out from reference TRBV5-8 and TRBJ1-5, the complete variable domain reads EAGVTQSPTHLIKTRGQQATLRCSPISGHTSVYWYQQALGLGLQFLLWYDEGEERNRGNFPPRFSGRQFPNYSSELNVNALELEDSALYLCASSSMTGLSNQPQHFGDGTRLSIL.

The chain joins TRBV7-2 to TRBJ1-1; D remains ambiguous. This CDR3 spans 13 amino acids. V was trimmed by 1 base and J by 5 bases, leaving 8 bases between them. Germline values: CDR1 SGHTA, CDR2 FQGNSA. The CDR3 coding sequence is TGTGCCAGCAGCTTAGAGAGAGGGACTGAAGCTTTCTTT. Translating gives CASSLERGTEAFF.

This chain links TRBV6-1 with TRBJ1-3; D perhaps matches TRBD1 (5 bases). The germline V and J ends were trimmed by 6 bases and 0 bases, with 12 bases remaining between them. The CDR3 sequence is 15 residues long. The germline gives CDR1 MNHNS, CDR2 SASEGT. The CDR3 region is CASSREGISGNTIYF. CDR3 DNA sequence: TGTGCCAGCAGCAGGGAAGGCATCTCTGGAAACACCATATATTTT.

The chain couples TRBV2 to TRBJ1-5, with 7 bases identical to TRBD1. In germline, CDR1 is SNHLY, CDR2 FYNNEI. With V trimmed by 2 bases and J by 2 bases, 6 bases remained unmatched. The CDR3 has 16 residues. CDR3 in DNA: TGTGCCAGCAGTGAATATCGACAGGGAGGCAATCAGCCCCAGCATTTT. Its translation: CASSEYRQGGNQPQHF.

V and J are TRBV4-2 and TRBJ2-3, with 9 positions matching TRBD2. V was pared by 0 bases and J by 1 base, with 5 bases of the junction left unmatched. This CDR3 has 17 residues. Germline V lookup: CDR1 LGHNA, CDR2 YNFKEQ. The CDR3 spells CASSQEEIAGGTDTQYF. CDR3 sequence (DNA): TGTGCCAGCAGCCAAGAGGAGATAGCGGGGGGCACAGATACGCAGTATTTT.

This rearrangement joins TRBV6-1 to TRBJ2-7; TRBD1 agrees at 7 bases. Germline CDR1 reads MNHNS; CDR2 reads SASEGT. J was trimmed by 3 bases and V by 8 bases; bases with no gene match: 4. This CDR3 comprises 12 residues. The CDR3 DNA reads TGTGCCAGCGGACAGGCGAACTACGAGCAGTACTTC. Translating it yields CASGQANYEQYF.

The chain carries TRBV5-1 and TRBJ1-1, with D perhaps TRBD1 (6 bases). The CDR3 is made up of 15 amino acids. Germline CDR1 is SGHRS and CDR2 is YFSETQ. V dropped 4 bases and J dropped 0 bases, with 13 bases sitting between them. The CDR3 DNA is TGCGCCAGCAGCGAAGGGACAAATCTGAACACTGAAGCTTTCTTT. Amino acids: CASSEGTNLNTEAFF.

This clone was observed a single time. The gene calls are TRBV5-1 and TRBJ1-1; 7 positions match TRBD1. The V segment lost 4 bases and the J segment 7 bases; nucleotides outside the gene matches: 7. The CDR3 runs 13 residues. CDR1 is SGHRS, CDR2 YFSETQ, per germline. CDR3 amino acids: CASSPGGRSEAFF. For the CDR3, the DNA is TGCGCCAGCAGCCCAGGGGGTCGAAGTGAAGCTTTCTTT.

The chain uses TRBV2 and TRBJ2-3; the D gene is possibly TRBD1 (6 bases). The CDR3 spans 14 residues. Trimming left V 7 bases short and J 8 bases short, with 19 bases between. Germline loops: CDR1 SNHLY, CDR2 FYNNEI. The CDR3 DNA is TGTGCCAGCACCGGACAGAACCTCAGTGGTACGCAGTATTTT. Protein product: CASTGQNLSGTQYF.

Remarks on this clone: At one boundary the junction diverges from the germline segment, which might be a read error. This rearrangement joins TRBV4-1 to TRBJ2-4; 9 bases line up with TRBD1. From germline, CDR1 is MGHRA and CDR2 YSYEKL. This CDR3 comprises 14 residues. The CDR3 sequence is CASSQGQGENSQYF. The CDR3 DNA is TGCGCCAGCAGCCAAGGACAGGGGGAGAACAGTCAGTACTTC.

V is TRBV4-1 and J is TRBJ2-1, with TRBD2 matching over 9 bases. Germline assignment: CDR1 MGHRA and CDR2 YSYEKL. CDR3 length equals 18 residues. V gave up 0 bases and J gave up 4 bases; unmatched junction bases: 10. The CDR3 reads CASSQDSHLAGQYNEQFF. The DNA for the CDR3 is TGCGCCAGCAGCCAAGATTCTCACCTAGCGGGACAATACAATGAGCAGTTCTTC.

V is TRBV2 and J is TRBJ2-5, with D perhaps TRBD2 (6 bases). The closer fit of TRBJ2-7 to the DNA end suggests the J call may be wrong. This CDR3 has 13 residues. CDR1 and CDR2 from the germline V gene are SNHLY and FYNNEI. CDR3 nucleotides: TGTGCCATCAGCCGGCGGGGTTTCTACGAGCAGTACTTC. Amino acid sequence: CAISRRGFYEQYF.

CDR3 DNA sequence: TGTGCCAGCAGTGACCTAGCGGGGGGGTGGAATGAGCAGTTCTTC. Translating it yields CASSDLAGGWNEQFF. The chain carries TRBV27 and TRBJ2-1; 12 bases align to TRBD2. CDR1 is MNHEY and CDR2 is SMNVEV in the germline V gene (reference sequence). V was pared by 5 bases and J by 7 bases, with 6 bases of the junction left unmatched. The CDR3 covers 15 residues.

The CDR3 sequence is CASSAGTASGNTIYF. As DNA, the CDR3 is TGTGCCAGCTCGGCTGGGACAGCCTCTGGAAACACCATATATTTT. The gene calls are TRBV18 and TRBJ1-3; TRBD1 matches at 7 bases. Germline CDR1 reads KGHSH; CDR2 reads LQKENI. The length of the CDR3 is 15 residues. V dropped 6 bases and J dropped 0; count of bases not matched to a gene: 5.

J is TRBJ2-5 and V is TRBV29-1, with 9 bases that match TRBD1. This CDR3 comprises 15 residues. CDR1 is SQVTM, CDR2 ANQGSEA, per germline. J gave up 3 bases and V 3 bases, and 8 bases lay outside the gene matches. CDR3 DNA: TGCAGCGTTGACCTGACAGGGGGGCCCGAAGAGACCCAGTACTTC. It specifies CSVDLTGGPEETQYF.

In DNA, the CDR3 is TGTGCCAGCAGCCTGAGGAGAGACGAGCAGTACTTC. This sequence encodes CASSLRRDEQYF. The V call is TRBV7-8, the J call TRBJ2-7, with D unclear. Germline CDR1 SGHVS, CDR2 FQNEAQ. The V end lost 5 bases, the J end lost 5 bases, and 10 bases lay between the germline ends. The CDR3 totals 12 residues. Variable domain in full (rest from reference TRBV7-8 and TRBJ2-7): GAGVSQSPRYKVAKRGQDVALRCDPISGHVSLFWYQQALGQGPEFLTYFQNEAQLDKSGLPSDRFFAERPEGSVSTLKIQRTQQEDSAVYLCASSLRRDEQYFGPGTRLTVT.

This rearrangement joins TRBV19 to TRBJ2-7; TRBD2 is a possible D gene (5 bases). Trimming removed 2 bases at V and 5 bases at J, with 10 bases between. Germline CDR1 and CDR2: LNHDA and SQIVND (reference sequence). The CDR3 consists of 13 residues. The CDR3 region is CASSIRHGDEQYF. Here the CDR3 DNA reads TGTGCCAGTAGTATACGGCACGGGGACGAGCAGTACTTC.

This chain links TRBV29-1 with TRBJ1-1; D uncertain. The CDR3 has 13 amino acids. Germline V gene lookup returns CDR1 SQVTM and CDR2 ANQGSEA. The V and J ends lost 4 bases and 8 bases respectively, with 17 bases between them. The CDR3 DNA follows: TGCAGCGTTGGCCCGGGGTCGGCACGAGAAGCTTTCTTT. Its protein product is CSVGPGSAREAFF.

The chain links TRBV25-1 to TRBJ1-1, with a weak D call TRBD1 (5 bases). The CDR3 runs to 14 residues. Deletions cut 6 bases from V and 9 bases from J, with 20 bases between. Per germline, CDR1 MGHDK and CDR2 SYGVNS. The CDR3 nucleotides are TGTGCCAGCAGCTCCCAGGAACCGGGACTCCAAGCTTTCTTT. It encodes CASSSQEPGLQAFF.